The 23 T cell receptor beta chains below come from one sample, sequenced in a study of cytomegalovirus exposure and HLA in healthy donors. The PCR made use of 60 Vbeta and 13 Jbeta primers. Only in-frame clones appear in the TCRdb table, and some are missing; sequencing was by immunoSEQ multiplex PCR. Of approximately 170,000 clones in the sample, around 78% were seen once. The specimen sequenced was PBMCs. The receptor source for this set is a woman in her twenties or thirties in good health and CMV-seropositive.

The chain employs TRBV19 and TRBJ1-5; D uncertain. This CDR3 contains 11 residues. V was shortened by 4 bases and J by 6 bases, with 4 bases between the two germline ends. CDR1 LNHDA and CDR2 SQIVND come from the germline V gene (reference sequence). In nucleotides, the CDR3 is TGTGCCAGTAGTAGCGGTCAGCCCCAGCATTTT. As protein: CASSSGQPQHF.

The CDR3: CASSQDLAGLNYGYTF. The DNA of the CDR3 is TGCGCCAGCAGCCAAGATTTAGCAGGGTTGAACTATGGCTACACCTTC. This chain uses TRBV4-3 with TRBJ1-2, with a weak D call TRBD1 (5 bases). The CDR3 runs 16 residues. V was pared by 0 bases and J by 2 bases, with 13 bases between. Germline V CDR1 and CDR2: LGHNA, YSLEER.

This rearrangement joins TRBV19 to TRBJ1-1; TRBD1 agrees at 8 bases. This CDR3 has 15 amino acids. CDR1 is LNHDA and CDR2 is SQIVND in the germline V gene (reference sequence). V lost 5 bases, J lost 2 bases, and 7 bases stayed unmatched. The CDR3 here is CASSSPDRANTEAFF. The CDR3, as DNA: TGTGCCAGTAGTTCGCCGGACAGGGCAAACACTGAAGCTTTCTTT.

The chain links TRBV5-1 to TRBJ2-1, with 9 bases aligning to TRBD2. This CDR3 spans 14 amino acids. V trimming: 0 bases; J trimming: 7 bases; junction bases outside the gene matches: 2. Per germline, CDR1 SGHRS and CDR2 YFSETQ. CDR3 nucleotide sequence: TGCGCCAGCAGCTTGGGGCTAGCGGGGAATGAGCAGTTCTTC. Translation: CASSLGLAGNEQFF.

This clone showed up just once. The chain couples TRBV28 to TRBJ1-4; weak D call: TRBD1 (6 bases). Trimming took off 5 bases at V and 7 bases at J, with 23 bases between the two ends. The CDR3 loop spans 17 amino acids. CDR1 MDHEN and CDR2 SYDVKM come from the germline V gene. The CDR3 here is CASSPAIGQGIPEKLFF. CDR3 nucleotide sequence: TGTGCCAGCAGTCCGGCCATAGGGCAGGGGATCCCTGAAAAACTGTTTTTT.

This chain uses TRBV29-1 with TRBJ1-2, with 7 bases identical to TRBD1. This CDR3 comprises 15 residues. The junction had 12 bases not matched to a gene; V was cut back by 4 bases and J by 4 bases. From germline, CDR1 is SQVTM and CDR2 ANQGSEA. The CDR3 nucleotides read TGCAGCGTTGGAGGCGGGGACAGTGCGACCTATGGCTACACCTTC. The encoded protein is CSVGGGDSATYGYTF.

The gene calls are TRBV28 and TRBJ2-7; a weak D match, TRBD1 (5 bases). Germline CDR1 MDHEN, CDR2 SYDVKM. The CDR3 covers 14 residues. V was shortened by 7 bases and J by 4 bases, with 17 bases between the two germline ends. CDR3 nucleotide sequence: TGTGCCAGCACCACCCAAGGGTCAGGGTACGAGCAGTACTTC. Encoded protein: CASTTQGSGYEQYF.

This chain joins TRBV4-3 and TRBJ1-1; D call uncertain. Deletions cut 5 bases from V and 3 bases from J, with 19 bases between. Germline V gives CDR1 LGHNA, CDR2 YSLEER. The CDR3 is 16 residues long. In DNA form, the CDR3 reads TGCGCCAGCAGCAGGAGGGTGAAAGGTATGGACACTGAAGCTTTCTTT. Translating gives CASSRRVKGMDTEAFF.

The rearrangement uses TRBV6-5 and TRBJ1-2, with D possibly TRBD1 on 5 matching bases. V lost 4 bases, J lost 4 bases, and 19 bases lay in between. Germline V gene data show CDR1 as MNHEY and CDR2 as SVGAGI. This CDR3 spans 16 amino acids. CDR3 coding DNA: TGTGCCAGCAGTTCCCCCCGAAAGGGGATTTCCTATGGCTACACCTTC. This translates into CASSSPRKGISYGYTF.

The gene calls are TRBV5-1 and TRBJ2-7; maybe TRBD2 (7 bases). CDR1 and CDR2 (germline): SGHRS, YFSETQ. The V gene lost 2 bases and the J gene lost 2 bases, with 20 bases spanning the gap. The CDR3 runs to 17 residues. CDR3 coding DNA: TGCGCCAGCAGCTTAGAAAGAGGGGGGGGCCTTCCCTACGAGCAGTACTTC. Translated, it gives CASSLERGGGLPYEQYF.

This rearrangement joins TRBV27 to TRBJ1-1; D unresolved. V was trimmed by 2 bases and J by 0 bases, leaving 13 bases between them. CDR3 size: 16 residues. Per germline, CDR1 MNHEY and CDR2 SMNVEV (reference sequence). The CDR3 region has the DNA TGTGCCAGCAGTTTAGTTCTCAGTCGCATGAACACTGAAGCTTTCTTT. As protein: CASSLVLSRMNTEAFF.

The chain employs TRBV5-4 and TRBJ1-4; no firm D call. Germline CDR1 is SGHNT and CDR2 is YYREEE (reference sequence). Trimming stripped 5 bases from V and 5 bases from J, with 10 bases between. This CDR3 contains 13 residues. The chain's CDR3 is CASSHPENEKLFF. CDR3 DNA sequence: TGTGCCAGCAGTCACCCCGAGAATGAAAAACTGTTTTTT.

The rearrangement links TRBV27 to TRBJ1-1; D ambiguous. Germline assignment: CDR1 MNHEY and CDR2 SMNVEV (reference sequence). The CDR3 sequence is 18 residues long. V was trimmed by 3 bases and J by 0 bases, leaving 20 bases between them. As DNA, the CDR3 is TGTGCCAGCAGTTTGCTCGGAGGGCCCTCCAGTTTGAACACTGAAGCTTTCTTT. It yields the protein CASSLLGGPSSLNTEAFF.

The V and J genes are TRBV19 and TRBJ2-4; tentatively, D is TRBD1 (6 bases). Germline CDR1 LNHDA, CDR2 SQIVND (reference sequence). V was cut by 3 bases and J by 6 bases, with 9 bases left in between. The CDR3 covers 13 residues. CDR3 amino acids: CASSISRGNIQYF. In nucleotides, the CDR3 is TGTGCCAGTAGTATTAGCAGGGGAAACATTCAGTACTTC.

The chain has TRBV5-1 and TRBJ2-7, with 12 bases fitting TRBD2. Germline CDR1 is SGHRS and CDR2 is YFSETQ. Trimming removed 4 bases from V and 2 bases from J; junction bases left unmatched: 4. The CDR3 extends over 15 amino acids. The CDR3 spells CASSPRLAGAYEQYF. In nucleotides, the CDR3 is TGCGCCAGCAGCCCGCGACTAGCGGGAGCCTACGAGCAGTACTTC.

The rearrangement joins TRBV20-1 to TRBJ2-7; the match to TRBD1 covers 8 bases. V lost 4 bases to trimming and J lost 6 bases; unmatched junction nucleotides: 2. The germline V gene encodes CDR1 DFQATT and CDR2 SNEGSKA (reference sequence). The CDR3 runs 11 residues. As DNA, the CDR3 is TGCAGTGCTACTGACAGGGGCGAGCAGTACTTC. It is translated as CSATDRGEQYF.

J is TRBJ2-1 and V is TRBV4-1, with 8 bases identical to TRBD1. Germline CDR1 and CDR2: MGHRA and YSYEKL. V shed 4 bases and J 7 bases; nucleotides not matched to a gene: 15. This CDR3 is 17 amino acids long. CDR3 sequence (DNA): TGCGCCAGCAGCCCTTCACCGGGACAGGTTGGGGGAAATGAGCAGTTCTTC. Its protein is CASSPSPGQVGGNEQFF.

The gene calls are TRBV10-1 and TRBJ2-7; D is perhaps TRBD2 (6 bases). This CDR3 contains 13 residues. Germline V gene lookup returns CDR1 WNHNN and CDR2 SYGVQD (reference sequence). The germline V and J ends were trimmed by 3 bases and 12 bases, with 18 bases remaining between them. CDR3 loop: CASSDPEGPYLYF. In DNA, the CDR3 is TGCGCCAGCAGTGACCCGGAGGGCCCTTATCTGTACTTC.

The J gene is TRBJ1-2, the V gene TRBV15; 7 bases line up with TRBD1. The CDR3 contains 14 residues. Germline trimming cut 4 bases from V and 4 bases from J; bases unmatched to any gene: 6. Germline lookup yields CDR1 LNHNV and CDR2 YYDKDF (reference sequence). CDR3 in amino acids: CATSKYRGTYGYTF. The CDR3 DNA reads as TGTGCCACCAGCAAATACAGGGGTACCTATGGCTACACCTTC. The whole variable domain, remainder taken from reference TRBV15 and TRBJ1-2, is DAMVIQNPRYQVTQFGKPVTLSCSQTLNHNVMYWYQQKSSQAPKLLFHYYDKDFNNEADTPDNFQSRRPNTSFCFLDIRSPGLGDTAMYLCATSKYRGTYGYTFGSGTRLTVV.

The rearrangement uses TRBV2 and TRBJ2-7, with TRBD2 matching 7 bases. CDR3 length equals 12 residues. Germline loops: CDR1 SNHLY, CDR2 FYNNEI. After removal of 4 bases from V and 3 bases from J, the junction contained 0 bases not matched to a gene. The CDR3: CASSGTSYEQYF. In nucleotides, the CDR3 is TGTGCCAGCAGTGGGACTAGCTACGAGCAGTACTTC.

This clone occurred once. V usage is TRBV29-1 and J usage is TRBJ2-7; D possibly corresponds to TRBD2 (6 bases). Germline CDR1 reads SQVTM; CDR2 reads ANQGSEA. Deletions cut 2 bases from V and 3 bases from J, with 8 bases between. This CDR3 contains 12 residues. CDR3 sequence reads: CSVETGGYEQYF. The CDR3 bases are TGCAGCGTTGAAACCGGGGGCTACGAGCAGTACTTC.

The chain joins TRBV27 to TRBJ1-5; D might be TRBD1 (5 bases). CDR1 MNHEY and CDR2 SMNVEV come from the germline V gene (reference sequence). V shed 5 bases and J shed 0 bases, with 17 bases lying between them. The CDR3 length is 17 residues. CDR3 region: CASSKNQGLGSNQPQHF. In DNA, the CDR3 is TGTGCCAGCAGTAAAAACCAGGGTTTAGGTAGCAATCAGCCCCAGCATTTT.

This chain connects TRBV25-1 to TRBJ2-7; perhaps TRBD1 as D (7 bases). V lost 3 bases and J lost 3, with 24 bases in between. Germline V gene data show CDR1 as MGHDK and CDR2 as SYGVNS. There are 18 residues in the CDR3. The CDR3 DNA is TGTGCCAGCAGTGATTCTATTCCTAGGATCAGGGGGGTCTACGAGCAGTACTTC. Protein product: CASSDSIPRIRGVYEQYF.